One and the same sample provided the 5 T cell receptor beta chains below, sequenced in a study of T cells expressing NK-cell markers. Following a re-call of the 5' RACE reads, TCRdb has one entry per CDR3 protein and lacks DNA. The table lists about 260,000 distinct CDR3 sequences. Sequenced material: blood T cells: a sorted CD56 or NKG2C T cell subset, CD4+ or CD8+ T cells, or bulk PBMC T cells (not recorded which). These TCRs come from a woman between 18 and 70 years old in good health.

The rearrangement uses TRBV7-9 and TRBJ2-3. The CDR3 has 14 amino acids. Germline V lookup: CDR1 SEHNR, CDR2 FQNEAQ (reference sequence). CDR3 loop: CASSLGHLGDTQYF.

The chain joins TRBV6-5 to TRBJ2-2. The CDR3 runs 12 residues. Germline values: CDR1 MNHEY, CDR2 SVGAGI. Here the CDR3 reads CASSPQPGELFF.

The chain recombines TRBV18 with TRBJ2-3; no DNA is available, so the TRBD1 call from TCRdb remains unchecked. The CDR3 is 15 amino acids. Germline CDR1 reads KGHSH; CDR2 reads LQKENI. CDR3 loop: CASSPRGSGTDTQYF.

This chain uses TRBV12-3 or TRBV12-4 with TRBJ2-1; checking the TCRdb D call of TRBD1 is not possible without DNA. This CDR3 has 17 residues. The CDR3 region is CASSLASDRGSYNEQFF.

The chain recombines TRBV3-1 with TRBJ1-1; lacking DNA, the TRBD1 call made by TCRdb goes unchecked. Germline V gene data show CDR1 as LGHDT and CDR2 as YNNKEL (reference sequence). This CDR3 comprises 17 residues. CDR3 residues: CASSQADRGRLNTEAFF.